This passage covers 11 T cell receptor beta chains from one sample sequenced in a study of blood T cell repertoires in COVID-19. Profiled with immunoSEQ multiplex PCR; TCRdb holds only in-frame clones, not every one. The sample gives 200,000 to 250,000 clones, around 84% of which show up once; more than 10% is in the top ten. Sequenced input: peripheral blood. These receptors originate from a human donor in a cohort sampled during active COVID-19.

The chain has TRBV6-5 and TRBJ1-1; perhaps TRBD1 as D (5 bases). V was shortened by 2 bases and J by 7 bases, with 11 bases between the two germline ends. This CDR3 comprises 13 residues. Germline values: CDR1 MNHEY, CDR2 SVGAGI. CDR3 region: CASSYPDSHEAFF. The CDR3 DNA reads TGTGCCAGCAGTTACCCCGACAGCCATGAAGCTTTCTTT.

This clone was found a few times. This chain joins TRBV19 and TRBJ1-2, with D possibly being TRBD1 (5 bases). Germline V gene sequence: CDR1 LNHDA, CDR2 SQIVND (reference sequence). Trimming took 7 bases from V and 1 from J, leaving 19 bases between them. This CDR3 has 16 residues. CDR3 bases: TGTGCCAGTACCCCTGGGGCCGAGAGTAGTAACTATGGCTACACCTTC. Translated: CASTPGAESSNYGYTF.

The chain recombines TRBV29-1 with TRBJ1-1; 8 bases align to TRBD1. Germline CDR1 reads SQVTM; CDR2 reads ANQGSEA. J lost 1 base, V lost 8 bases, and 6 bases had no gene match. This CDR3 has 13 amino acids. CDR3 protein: CSTWGTGNTEAFF. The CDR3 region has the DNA TGCAGCACGTGGGGGACAGGGAACACTGAAGCTTTCTTT.

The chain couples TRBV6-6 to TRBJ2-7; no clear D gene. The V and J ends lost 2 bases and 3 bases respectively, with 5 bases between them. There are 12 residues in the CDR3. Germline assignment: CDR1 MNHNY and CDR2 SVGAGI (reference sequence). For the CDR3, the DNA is TGTGCCAGCAGTTACACTTACTACGAGCAGTACTTC. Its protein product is CASSYTYYEQYF.

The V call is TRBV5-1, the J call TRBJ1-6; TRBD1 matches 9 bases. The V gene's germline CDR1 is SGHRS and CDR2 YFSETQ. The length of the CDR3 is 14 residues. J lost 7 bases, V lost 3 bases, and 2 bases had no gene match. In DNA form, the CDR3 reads TGCGCCAGCAGCTACGGACAGGGGAATTCACCCCTCCACTTT. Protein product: CASSYGQGNSPLHF.

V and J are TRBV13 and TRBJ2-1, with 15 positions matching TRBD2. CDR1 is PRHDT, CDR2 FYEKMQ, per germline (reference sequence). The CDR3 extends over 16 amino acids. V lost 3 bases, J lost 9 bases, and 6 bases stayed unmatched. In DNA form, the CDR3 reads TGTGCCAGCAGCTTCTACGGACTAGCGGGAGGGCCTGAGCAGTTCTTC. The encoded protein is CASSFYGLAGGPEQFF.

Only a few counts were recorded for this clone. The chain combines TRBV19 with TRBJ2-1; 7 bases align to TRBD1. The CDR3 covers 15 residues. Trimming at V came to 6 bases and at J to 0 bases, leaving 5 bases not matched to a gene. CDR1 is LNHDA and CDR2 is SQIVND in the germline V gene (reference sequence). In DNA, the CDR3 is TGTGCCAGTAGGGACAGGACAAGCTCCTACAATGAGCAGTTCTTC. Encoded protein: CASRDRTSSYNEQFF.

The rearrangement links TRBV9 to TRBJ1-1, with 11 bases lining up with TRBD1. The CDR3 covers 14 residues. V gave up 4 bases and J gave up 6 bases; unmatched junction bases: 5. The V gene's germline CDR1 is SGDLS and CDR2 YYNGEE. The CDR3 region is CASSPPGQGAEAFF. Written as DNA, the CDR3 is TGTGCCAGCAGCCCCCCGGGACAGGGGGCTGAAGCTTTCTTT.

The CDR3 loop is CASSKQPQGNTEAFF. The CDR3 DNA reads as TGTGCCAGCAGCAAGCAGCCACAGGGAAACACTGAAGCTTTCTTT. This sequence joins TRBV27 and TRBJ1-1, with a tentative D call TRBD1 (6 bases). CDR1 MNHEY and CDR2 SMNVEV come from the germline V gene (reference sequence). This CDR3 has 15 amino acids. V was trimmed by 6 bases and J by 2 bases, leaving 16 bases between them.

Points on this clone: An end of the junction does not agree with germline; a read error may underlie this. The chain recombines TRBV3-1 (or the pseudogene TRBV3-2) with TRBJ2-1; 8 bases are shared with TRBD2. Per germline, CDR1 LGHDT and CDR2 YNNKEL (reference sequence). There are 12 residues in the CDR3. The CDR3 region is CASSQGRGGGLF. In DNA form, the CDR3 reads TGTGCCAGCAGCCAAGGCCGGGGGGGCGGGCTCTTC.

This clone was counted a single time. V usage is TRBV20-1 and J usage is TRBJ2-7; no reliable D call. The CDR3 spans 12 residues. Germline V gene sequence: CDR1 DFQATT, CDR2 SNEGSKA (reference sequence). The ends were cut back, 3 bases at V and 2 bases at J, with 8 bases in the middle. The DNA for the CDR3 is TGCAGTGCTAGTCGGAGCGCCTACGAGCAGTACTTC. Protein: CSASRSAYEQYF.